A selection of T cell receptor beta chains follows, all from one sample in a study of sequential checkpoint blockade in melanoma. Libraries were prepared by immunoSEQ multiplex PCR; TCRdb keeps only in-frame clonotypes and omits some of them. The sample gives 15,000 to 20,000 clones, 60% to 80% of which show up once; around 20% is in the top ten. This specimen was CD8+ T cells sorted from blood (inferred from file names), taken from a patient given nivolumab and ipilimumab in sequence. All receptors come from a human donor with melanoma. The CDR3 runs from the conserved cysteine through the conserved F or W. Fields, in order: V gene, D gene, J gene, clone size, CDR3 DNA, CDR3 protein. The D gene is left open where the match is weak. Clone sizes are given selectively: once, few, many, or a class where the clone is expanded.

>TRBV11-2|.|TRBJ2-1|.
TGTGCCAGCAGCTTAGTCTTAGGGACATCGTCCTACAATGAGCAGTTCTTC
CASSLVLGTSSYNEQFF
>TRBV7-9|TRBD1|TRBJ2-5|.
TGTGCCAGCAGCGACCGGGACAGCCAAGAGACCCAGTACTTC
CASSDRDSQETQYF
>TRBV7-9|TRBD2|TRBJ2-7|.
TGTGCCAGCAGGGGAGGGAGCTCCTACGAGCAGTACTTC
CASRGGSSYEQYF
>TRBV5-4|.|TRBJ1-1|.
TGTGCCAGCAGCCAAGGTGCGGGGGGTGTCACTGAAGCTTTCTTT
CASSQGAGGVTEAFF
>TRBV6-6|TRBD1|TRBJ1-2|medium-sized
TGTGCCAGCAGTACTAGACAGGGGGCTAACTATGGCTACACCTTC
CASSTRQGANYGYTF
>TRBV5-5|TRBD1|TRBJ2-7|.
TGTGCCAGCAGCTGGATATCCGGGACAGGGAACGAGCAGTACTTC
CASSWISGTGNEQYF
>TRBV6-1|TRBD2|TRBJ2-7|.
TGTGCCAGCAGTGACATTTCCGGGAGGGAAGGGAACTACGAGCAGTACTTC
CASSDISGREGNYEQYF
>TRBV7-9|.|TRBJ2-3|once
TGTGCCAGCAGCTTCAGTTTTGATACGCAGTATTTT
CASSFSFDTQYF
>TRBV5-1|.|TRBJ2-5|.
TGCGCCAGCAGCTTAATTCAGCAAGAGACCCAGTACTTC
CASSLIQQETQYF
>TRBV9|TRBD1|TRBJ1-5|.
TGTGCCAGCTCGGCGACAGGGTCCAATCGGCCCCAGCATTTT
CASSATGSNRPQHF
>TRBV7-9|.|TRBJ1-2|.
TGTGCCAGCAGCTTTGGACAGTCCAACTATGGCTACACCTTC
CASSFGQSNYGYTF
>TRBV9|TRBD2|TRBJ2-5|.
TGTGCCAGCAGCCCAGACAGCGGGGCGTTACAAGAGACCCAGTACTTC
CASSPDSGALQETQYF
>TRBV6-1|.|TRBJ2-1|.
TGTGCCACCGGGACTTCGGTCTACAATGAGCAGTTCTTC
CATGTSVYNEQFF
>TRBV5-4|.|TRBJ2-3|.
TGTGCCAGCAGCCCTACCACAGATACGCAGTATTTT
CASSPTTDTQYF
>TRBV15|.|TRBJ1-2|once
TGTGCCACCAGCAGAGCGGGGGAGGGGCTCGGTGGCTACACCTTC
CATSRAGEGLGGYTF
>TRBV5-6|.|TRBJ1-2|.
TGTGCCAGCAGCTTCGGGGCGGGGCCTGGCTACACCTTC
CASSFGAGPGYTF
>TRBV9|.|TRBJ2-7|.
TGTGCCAGCAGCGTAGATGGTACGGGCTACGAGCAGTACTTC
CASSVDGTGYEQYF
>TRBV15|.|TRBJ1-1|.
TGTGCCACCAGCAGAGATCGGAGGGGGGGCACTGAAGCTTTCTTT
CATSRDRRGGTEAFF
>TRBV5-4|.|TRBJ1-2|.
TGTGCCAGCAGCTTCGGGGAAGGCTATGGCTACACCTTC
CASSFGEGYGYTF
>TRBV2|.|TRBJ2-3|.
TGTGCCAGCAGGAGACTTCTAGTTCGCACAGATACGCAGTATTTT
CASRRLLVRTDTQYF
>TRBV27|TRBD1|TRBJ2-7|.
TGTGCCAGCAGTTTAAGGGACAGGGACGAGCAGTACTTC
CASSLRDRDEQYF
>TRBV11-2|.|TRBJ1-1|.
TGTGCCAGCAGCTTAGCGACAAACACTGAAGCTTTCTTT
CASSLATNTEAFF
>TRBV5-4|.|TRBJ1-6|few
TGTGCCAGCGGAAGACTTTCACCCCTCCACTTT
CASGRLSPLHF
>TRBV9|.|TRBJ2-7|.
TGTGCCAGCAGCGTGGGGGCAGGGCTCTCCTACGAGCAGTACTTC
CASSVGAGLSYEQYF
>TRBV27|.|TRBJ2-1|.
TGTGCCGTCCAGGGACACGATAAAAATGAGCAGTTCTTC
CAVQGHDKNEQFF
>TRBV11-2|TRBD1|TRBJ1-3|.
TGTGCCAGCAGATACCTACAGGGGGCTTTGTCCGGAAACACCATATATTTT
CASRYLQGALSGNTIYF
>TRBV11-2|.|TRBJ2-7|.
TGTGCCAGCAGCTTAAGGACTACTAACGAGCAGTACTTC
CASSLRTTNEQYF
>TRBV27|TRBD1|TRBJ2-7|.
TGTGCCAGCAGTTTTAGTAGAGGGGACAGCACCTACGAGCAGTACTTC
CASSFSRGDSTYEQYF
>TRBV9|TRBD2|TRBJ2-2|once
TGTGCCAGCAGCGTTGGGGGGGACACCGGGGAGCTGTTTTTT
CASSVGGDTGELFF
>TRBV9|.|TRBJ2-1|.
TGTGCCAGCAGCGTAGATCCTCGGGAGCAGTTCTTC
CASSVDPREQFF
>TRBV4-2|.|TRBJ1-6|.
TGTGCCAGCAGCCCGCGTCCTAGCTCCTATAATTCACCCCTCCACTTT
CASSPRPSSYNSPLHF
>TRBV10-2|.|TRBJ2-1|.
TGCGCCAGCGGTACGAGCTCCTACAATGAGCAGTTCTTC
CASGTSSYNEQFF
>TRBV9|TRBD2|TRBJ2-2|few
TGTGCCAGCAGTTTGGCTGGGGGGGACTACACCGGGGAGCTGTTTTTT
CASSLAGGDYTGELFF
>TRBV5-4|.|TRBJ2-7|.
TGTGCCAGCAGCTTTGGCGGGGGCGTGGACGAGCAGTACTTC
CASSFGGGVDEQYF
>TRBV28|.|TRBJ1-5|.
TGTGCCAGCAGGTCGGTCTGGGGCGGTTTGAATCAGCCCCAGCATTTT
CASRSVWGGLNQPQHF
>TRBV13|.|TRBJ2-1|few
TGTGCCAGCAGCTTGGCGGGACAGACCTACAATGAGCAGTTCTTC
CASSLAGQTYNEQFF
>TRBV5-4|.|TRBJ2-7|.
TGTGCCAGCAGCTTGGGTAGGACAGAGGTCTCCTACGAGCAGTACTTC
CASSLGRTEVSYEQYF
>TRBV10-3|.|TRBJ1-2|.
TGTGCCATCAGTGATCTTGGCAGGGATGGCTACACCTTC
CAISDLGRDGYTF
>TRBV27|TRBD1|TRBJ1-2|once
TGTGCCAGCAGCCCGAGGGGGACAGAAACTACCTATGGCTACACCTTC
CASSPRGTETTYGYTF
>TRBV7-2|.|TRBJ1-5|medium-sized
TGTGCCAGCAGCTTATGGGCGAATCAGCCCCAGCATTTT
CASSLWANQPQHF
>TRBV5-4|TRBD2|TRBJ2-3|.
TGTGCCAGCAGGTTTAGCGGGGGCATCACAGATACGCAGTATTTT
CASRFSGGITDTQYF
>TRBV28|.|TRBJ2-1|.
TGTGCCAGCAGTTTAGGCAGGTCCAATGAGCAGTTCTTC
CASSLGRSNEQFF
>TRBV7-2|.|TRBJ1-2|.
TGTGCCAGCAGCGTCACTCCCCCCAGGGATGGCTACACCTTC
CASSVTPPRDGYTF
>TRBV5-4|TRBD2|TRBJ2-3|.
TGTGCCAGCAGCTTGGAGCGGGGCTGGTCGGATACGCAGTATTTT
CASSLERGWSDTQYF
>TRBV20-1|.|TRBJ2-1|.
TGCAGTGCTAGTTTTGTCGATGAGCAGTTCTTC
CSASFVDEQFF
>TRBV25-1|.|TRBJ1-2|once
TGTGCCAGCAGTGATTGGACATTCGATGGCTACACCTTC
CASSDWTFDGYTF
>TRBV18|.|TRBJ2-2|.
TGTGCCAGCTCACCAACAGGCGGCGCGAACACCGGGGAGCTGTTTTTT
CASSPTGGANTGELFF
>TRBV9|.|TRBJ2-3|.
TGTGCCAGCAGCGTATCTACTAGGTTCTCAGATACGCAGTATTTT
CASSVSTRFSDTQYF
>TRBV7-3|TRBD2|TRBJ2-3|.
TGTGCCAGCAGCTTAACACGGGGGGGTCCCACAGATACGCAGTATTTT
CASSLTRGGPTDTQYF
>TRBV27|.|TRBJ2-3|.
TGTGCCAGCACCCTTCGCGGTAGCCGCACAGATACGCAGTATTTT
CASTLRGSRTDTQYF
>TRBV4-3|.|TRBJ1-1|few
TGCGCCAGCAGCCAAGCAACAGGGGAAGCTTTCTTT
CASSQATGEAFF
>TRBV27|TRBD1|TRBJ1-5|.
TGTGCCAGCAGTTTAGGACAGGAACAGCCCCAGCATTTT
CASSLGQEQPQHF
>TRBV4-3|TRBD1|TRBJ1-2|.
TGCGCCAGCAGCCATGGACAGGGGGCGCCGGGAGGCTACACCTTC
CASSHGQGAPGGYTF
>TRBV7-3|.|TRBJ2-1|.
TGCGCCAGCAGCCAAGCTCTGGACAATGAGCAGTTCTTC
CASSQALDNEQFF
>TRBV7-3|TRBD1|TRBJ2-1|.
TGTGCCAGCAGCGCAGGGGGCGCCTACAATGAGCAGTTCTTC
CASSAGGAYNEQFF